These 18 T cell receptor beta chains were sequenced from one sample in a study of vaccination and CD4 T cells after COVID-19. Treatment in this sample: roughly ten-day PBMC culture with coronavirus spike peptide pools or control peptides (ViraFEST assay). Their target antigens are unknown. Sequenced with the Oncomine TCR Beta short-read assay was DNA taken from cultured CD4+ T cells. TCRdb fed the PCR reads into MiXCR, producing one record per CDR3 protein. The sample has roughly 15,000 distinct CDR3 sequences; less than 30% are singletons. Sequencing was carried out using cultured CD4+ T cells from blood. These receptors originate from a human donor with COVID-19.

V usage is TRBV20-1 and J usage is TRBJ2-7; TRBD2 matches 11 bases. Germline lookup yields CDR1 DFQATT and CDR2 SNEGSKA (reference sequence). The CDR3 totals 15 residues. Unmatched junction bases numbered 14, after V lost 2 bases and J lost 11 bases. The CDR3 DNA reads TGCAGTGCTAGAAAGGGAGGGCAACTAGCGGGGGAGGAGTACTTC. As protein: CSARKGGQLAGEEYF.

V gene TRBV11-1 combines with J gene TRBJ2-2; the D gene is possibly TRBD2 (5 bases). The CDR3 covers 14 residues. Germline loops: CDR1 SGHAT, CDR2 FQDESV (reference sequence). V lost 2 bases, J lost 4 bases, and 8 bases lay in between. The CDR3 reads CASSLRGSTGELFF. The CDR3 DNA reads as TGTGCCAGCAGCTTACGGGGAAGCACCGGGGAGCTGTTTTTT.

This chain links TRBV28 with TRBJ2-2, with TRBD2 matching 10 bases. V shed 2 bases and J 6 bases; nucleotides not matched to a gene: 6. CDR3 length: 16 residues. Germline V gene data show CDR1 as MDHEN and CDR2 as SYDVKM. The DNA for the CDR3 is TGTGCCAGCAGTTTACCGGGACTAGCGTTCCCCGGGGAGCTGTTTTTT. It translates to CASSLPGLAFPGELFF.

This clonotype was counted a few times. The chain combines TRBV7-9 with TRBJ1-1, with TRBD1 matching over 7 bases. The CDR3 totals 14 residues. Looked up from germline, CDR1 is SEHNR and CDR2 is FQNEAQ (reference sequence). The V segment lost 5 bases and the J segment 1 base; nucleotides outside the gene matches: 4. CDR3 loop: CASSLGQKNTEAFF. The CDR3 DNA reads TGTGCCAGCAGCCTGGGACAGAAGAACACTGAAGCTTTCTTT.

This clonotype was detected a few times. The gene calls are TRBV18 and TRBJ1-2; 8 bases match TRBD1. Germline assignment: CDR1 KGHSH and CDR2 LQKENI. This CDR3 region has 14 residues. Trimming cost V 0 bases and J 8 bases; bases outside gene matches: 5. CDR3 in amino acids: CASSPPTGVEGYTF. CDR3 bases: TGTGCCAGCTCACCACCGACAGGGGTAGAAGGCTACACCTTC.

The chain uses TRBV14 and TRBJ2-7, with no clear D. V lost 0 bases, J lost 3 bases, and 6 bases lay in between. CDR3 size: 13 residues. Germline V gene lookup returns CDR1 SGHDN and CDR2 FVKESK. CDR3 in DNA: TGTGCCAGCAGCCAAGATCTCGGCTACGAGCAGTACTTC. It is translated as CASSQDLGYEQYF.

The rearrangement joins TRBV7-9 to TRBJ1-2; D may be TRBD1 (6 bases). The CDR3 is made up of 14 amino acids. CDR1 and CDR2 (germline): SEHNR, FQNEAQ (reference sequence). The V end was cut by 2 bases, the J end by 3 bases, with 10 bases between. In nucleotides, the CDR3 is TGTGCCAGCAGCTTATTACAGGGCCACTATGGCTACACCTTC. Translated: CASSLLQGHYGYTF.

Concerning this clonotype itself: Sequence at one end of the junction differs from germline and may be a read error. The chain links TRBV19 to TRBJ1-6, with 9 bases fitting TRBD1. CDR1 is LNHDA, CDR2 SQIVND, per germline (reference sequence). The CDR3 is 15 residues long. CDR3 nucleotide sequence: TGTGCCAGTAGTTTAGACAGGGGGAGGAATTCACCCCTCCACTTT. It translates to CASSLDRGRNSPLHF.

Only a few counts were recorded for this clonotype. The rearrangement joins TRBV7-9 to TRBJ2-2; D is uncertain. Germline V CDR1 and CDR2: SEHNR, FQNEAQ (reference sequence). Trimming cost V 3 bases and J 6 bases, with 8 bases left between them. The CDR3 is 13 amino acids. In DNA, the CDR3 is TGTGCCAGCAGCTTCGGCCAGTCCGGGGAGCTGTTTTTT. This codes for CASSFGQSGELFF.

This chain connects TRBV6-4 to TRBJ2-3; D is unclear. The ends were cut back, 6 bases at V and 3 bases at J, with 13 bases in the middle. This CDR3 is built from 14 residues. In germline, CDR1 is MRHNA, CDR2 SNTAGT. The CDR3 nucleotides are TGTGCCAGCAGCCACGAGGCACTAACAGATACGCAGTATTTT. Amino acid sequence: CASSHEALTDTQYF.

Points on this clonotype: A much bigger clone sits one base away, suggesting this may be a read error. The genes are TRBV19 and TRBJ1-3, with D possibly TRBD1 on 6 matching bases. V shed 10 bases and J shed 0 bases, with 16 bases lying between them. CDR1 is LNHDA, CDR2 SQIVND, per germline (reference sequence). There are 15 residues in the CDR3. CDR3 in amino acids: CANSGQLSSGNTIYF. DNA for the CDR3: TGTGCCAATAGCGGACAGCTCTCCTCTGGAAACACCATATATTTT.

The V call is TRBV6-1, the J call TRBJ2-2; D unresolved. This CDR3 contains 12 residues. Germline V lookup: CDR1 MNHNS, CDR2 SASEGT. The ends were cut back, 6 bases at V and 4 bases at J, with 6 bases in the middle. CDR3 nucleotides: TGTGCCAGCAGAACATCCACCGGGGAGCTGTTTTTT. Amino acid sequence: CASRTSTGELFF.

The chain carries TRBV6-1 and TRBJ2-7; 10 positions match TRBD1. Germline-derived CDR1 and CDR2 are MNHNS and SASEGT. This CDR3 is built from 15 residues. The trim removed 5 bases at V and 4 bases at J, leaving 8 bases unmatched. The CDR3 region is CASSRSGTGAYEQYF. Written as DNA, the CDR3 is TGTGCCAGCAGTCGAAGCGGGACAGGGGCTTACGAGCAGTACTTC.

The CDR3 bases are TGTGCCAGCTCACCCAACAGGGAAATGGGTCAGCCCCAGCATTTT. Encoded protein: CASSPNREMGQPQHF. V gene TRBV18 combines with J gene TRBJ1-5; D is perhaps TRBD1 (6 bases). Trimming removed 3 bases at V and 6 bases at J, with 15 bases between. CDR3 length equals 15 residues. Germline lookup yields CDR1 KGHSH and CDR2 LQKENI.

This clonotype has a handful of counts. The rearrangement links TRBV2 to TRBJ2-6; unclear D gene. The CDR3 sequence is 13 residues long. The V gene's germline CDR1 is SNHLY and CDR2 FYNNEI. Trimming stripped 8 bases from V and 1 base from J, with 6 bases between. This chain's CDR3 is CASAASGANVLTF. The CDR3 bases are TGTGCCAGCGCGGCTTCTGGGGCCAACGTCCTGACTTTC.

The rearrangement uses TRBV19 and TRBJ2-2; D gene uncertain. Trimming took 3 bases from V and 1 from J, leaving 6 bases between them. This CDR3 spans 14 amino acids. The V gene's germline CDR1 is LNHDA and CDR2 SQIVND (reference sequence). CDR3 sequence reads: CASSISRNTGELFF. The CDR3 DNA sequence: TGTGCCAGTAGTATTTCTAGGAACACCGGGGAGCTGTTTTTT.

Only a few counts were recorded for this clonotype. The V and J genes are TRBV7-2 and TRBJ1-6, with D possibly TRBD1 on 5 matching bases. Germline loops: CDR1 SGHTA, CDR2 FQGNSA. Trimming took off 5 bases at V and 14 bases at J, with 10 bases between the two ends. The CDR3 runs to 11 residues. In DNA, the CDR3 is TGTGCCAGCAGCCTAGGACAAACCCTCCACTTT. Translation gives CASSLGQTLHF. Full variable domain (outside the CDR3, taken from reference TRBV7-2 and TRBJ1-6): GAGVSQSPSNKVTEKGKDVELRCDPISGHTALYWYRQSLGQGLEFLIYFQGNSAPDKSGLPSDRFSAERTGGSVSTLTIQRTQQEDSAVYLCASSLGQTLHFGNGTRLTVT.

The CDR3 region has the DNA TGTGCCAGCAGCTTAAGGGGCCTTCGCCAAGAGACCCAGTACTTC. It codes for CASSLRGLRQETQYF. The chain combines TRBV7-8 with TRBJ2-5; TRBD1 is a possible D gene (5 bases). Germline V lookup: CDR1 SGHVS, CDR2 FQNEAQ. The V end was cut by 2 bases, the J end by 1 base, with 11 bases between. This CDR3 is 15 amino acids long.